The TCR beta chain under discussion was sequenced for a study of regulatory T cells in long-lasting Graves disease. For TCR beta, libraries came from iRepertoire HTBI primers and Arm-PCR of CDR3 regions. One entry per CDR3 protein, called by TCRdb with MiXCR from the multiplex PCR reads. The sample carries 400,000 to 450,000 distinct CDR3 sequences, around 22% recorded once. The time point was: persistent/refractory GD, antithyroid drugs over 5 years with positive TRAb. PBMC-extracted RNA yielded the TCR library. Between the trimmed V and J ends, which lost 3 bases and 0 bases, there was a span of 8 bases. The CDR3 loop spans 14 amino acids. Germline CDR1 reads SQVTM; CDR2 reads ANQGSEA.

The sequence was obtained from a female donor with Graves disease. Source: peripheral blood mononuclear cells (PBMCs), taken when the disease was refractory, from a patient treated with antithyroid drugs. The chain employs TRBV29-1 and TRBJ2-2, with no clear D. CDR3 coding DNA: TGCAGCGTTGAGGGCTCCTCGAACACCGGGGAGCTGTTTTTT. This sequence encodes CSVEGSSNTGELFF.